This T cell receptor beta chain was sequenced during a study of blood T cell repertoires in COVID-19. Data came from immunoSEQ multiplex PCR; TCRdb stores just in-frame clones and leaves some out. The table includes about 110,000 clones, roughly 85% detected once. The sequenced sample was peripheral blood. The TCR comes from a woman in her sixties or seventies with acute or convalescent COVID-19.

CDR3 loop: CASSSRTGHNSGNTIYF. CDR3 coding DNA: TGTGCCAGCAGCTCAAGGACAGGCCACAACTCTGGAAACACCATATATTTT. The chain combines TRBV7-2 with TRBJ1-3; TRBD1 matches 7 bases. CDR3 length equals 17 residues. The germline gives CDR1 SGHTA, CDR2 FQGNSA. V trimming: 4 bases; J trimming: 0 bases; junction bases outside the gene matches: 9.